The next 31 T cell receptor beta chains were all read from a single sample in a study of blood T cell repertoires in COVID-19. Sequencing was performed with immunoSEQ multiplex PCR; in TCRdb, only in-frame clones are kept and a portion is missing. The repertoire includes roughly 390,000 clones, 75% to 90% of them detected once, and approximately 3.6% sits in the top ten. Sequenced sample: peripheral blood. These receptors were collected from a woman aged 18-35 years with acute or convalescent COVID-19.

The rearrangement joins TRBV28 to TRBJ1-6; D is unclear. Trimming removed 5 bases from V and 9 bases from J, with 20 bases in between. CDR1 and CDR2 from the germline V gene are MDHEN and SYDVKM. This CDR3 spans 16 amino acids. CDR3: CASSLATRFIGSPLHF. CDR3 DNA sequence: TGTGCCAGCAGTCTGGCCACCAGGTTTATTGGTTCACCCCTCCACTTT. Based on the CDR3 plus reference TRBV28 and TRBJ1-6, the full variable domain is DVKVTQSSRYLVKRTGEKVFLECVQDMDHENMFWYRQDPGLGLRLIYFSYDVKMKEKGDIPEGYSVSREKKERFSLILESASTNQTSMYLCASSLATRFIGSPLHFGNGTRLTVT.

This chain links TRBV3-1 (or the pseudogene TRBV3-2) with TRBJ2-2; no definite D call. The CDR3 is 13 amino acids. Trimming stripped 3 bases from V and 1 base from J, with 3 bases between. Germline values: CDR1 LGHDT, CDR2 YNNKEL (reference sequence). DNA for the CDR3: TGTGCCAGCAGCCACAAGAACACCGGGGAGCTGTTTTTT. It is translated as CASSHKNTGELFF.

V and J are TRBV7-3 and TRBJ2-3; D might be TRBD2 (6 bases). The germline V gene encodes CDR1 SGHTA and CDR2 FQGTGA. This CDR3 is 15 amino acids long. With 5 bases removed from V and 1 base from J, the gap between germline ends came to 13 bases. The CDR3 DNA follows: TGTGCCAGCAGCGTTAGCGGAGCCGGCACAGATACGCAGTATTTT. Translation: CASSVSGAGTDTQYF.

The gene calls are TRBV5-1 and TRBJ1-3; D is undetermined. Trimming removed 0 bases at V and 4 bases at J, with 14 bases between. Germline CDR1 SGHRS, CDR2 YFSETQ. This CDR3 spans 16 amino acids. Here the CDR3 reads CASSLDQNQRGNTIYF. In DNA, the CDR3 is TGCGCCAGCAGCTTGGACCAGAACCAACGAGGAAACACCATATATTTT.

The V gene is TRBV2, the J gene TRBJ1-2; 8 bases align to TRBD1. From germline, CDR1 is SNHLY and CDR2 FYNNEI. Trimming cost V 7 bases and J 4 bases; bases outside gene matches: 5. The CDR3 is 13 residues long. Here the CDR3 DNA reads TGTGCCAGCACGGGACAGGCCGTCTATGGCTACACCTTC. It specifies CASTGQAVYGYTF.

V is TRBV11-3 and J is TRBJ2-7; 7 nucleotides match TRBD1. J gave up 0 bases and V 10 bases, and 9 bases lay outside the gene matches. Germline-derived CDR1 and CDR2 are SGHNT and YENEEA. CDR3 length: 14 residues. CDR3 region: CATFRDRSSYEQYF. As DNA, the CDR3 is TGTGCCACCTTCCGGGACAGAAGCTCCTACGAGCAGTACTTC.

The DNA for the CDR3 is TGTGCCAGCAGTCCGGGACAGAGCAATGAGCAGTTCTTC. This sequence encodes CASSPGQSNEQFF. This chain connects TRBV27 to TRBJ2-1, with 7 bases matching TRBD1. The CDR3 consists of 13 residues. Germline V CDR1 and CDR2: MNHEY, SMNVEV (reference sequence). V trimming: 5 bases; J trimming: 6 bases; junction bases outside the gene matches: 4.

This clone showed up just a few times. The CDR3 DNA reads as TGTGCCAGCAGCTTGGAAGGAGGGAACACCATATATTTT. Protein product: CASSLEGGNTIYF. This chain uses TRBV5-6 with TRBJ1-3; D not certain. The CDR3 is made up of 13 amino acids. The germline gives CDR1 SGHDT, CDR2 YYEEEE. V was clipped by 0 bases and J by 7 bases, with 8 bases between them.

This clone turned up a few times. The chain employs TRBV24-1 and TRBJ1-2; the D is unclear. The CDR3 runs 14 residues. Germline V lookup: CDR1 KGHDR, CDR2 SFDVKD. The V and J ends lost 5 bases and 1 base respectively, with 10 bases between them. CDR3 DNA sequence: TGTGCCACCAGTGCCGCGGGGATTAACTATGGCTACACCTTC. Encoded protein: CATSAAGINYGYTF.

The CDR3 sequence is CASSTQGRSEAFF. The CDR3 nucleotides read TGTGCCAGCAGCACACAGGGGAGATCTGAAGCTTTCTTT. J is TRBJ1-1 and V is TRBV7-2; TRBD1 aligns across 7 bases. Germline CDR1 is SGHTA and CDR2 is FQGNSA. V shed 5 bases and J 6 bases; nucleotides not matched to a gene: 6. CDR3 length: 13 amino acids.

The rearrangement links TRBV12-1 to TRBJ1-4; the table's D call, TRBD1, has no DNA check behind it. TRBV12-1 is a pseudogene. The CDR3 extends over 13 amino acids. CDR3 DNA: TGTGCCAGAGATACAGGGGGACTTGAAAAACTGTTTTTT. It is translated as CARDTGGLEKLFF.

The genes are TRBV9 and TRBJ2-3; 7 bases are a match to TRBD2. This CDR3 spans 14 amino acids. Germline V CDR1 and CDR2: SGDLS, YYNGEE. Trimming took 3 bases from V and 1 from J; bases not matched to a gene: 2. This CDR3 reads CASSGLAGTDTQYF. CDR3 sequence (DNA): TGTGCCAGCAGCGGACTAGCAGGCACAGATACGCAGTATTTT.

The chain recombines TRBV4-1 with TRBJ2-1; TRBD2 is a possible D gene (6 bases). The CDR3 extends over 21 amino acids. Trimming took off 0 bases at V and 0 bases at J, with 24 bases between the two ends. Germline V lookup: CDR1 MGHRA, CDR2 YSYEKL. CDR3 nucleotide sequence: TGCGCCAGCAGCCAAGATAGGTACGGGGACGGACTAAAAAGCTCCTACAATGAGCAGTTCTTC. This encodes CASSQDRYGDGLKSSYNEQFF.

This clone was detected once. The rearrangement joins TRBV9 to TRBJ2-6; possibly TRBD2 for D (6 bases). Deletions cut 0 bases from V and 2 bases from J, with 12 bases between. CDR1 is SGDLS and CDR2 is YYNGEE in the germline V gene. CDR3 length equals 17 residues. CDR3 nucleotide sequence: TGTGCCAGCAGCGTAGAAGCTCGGGGGACTGGGGCCAACGTCCTGACTTTC. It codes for CASSVEARGTGANVLTF.

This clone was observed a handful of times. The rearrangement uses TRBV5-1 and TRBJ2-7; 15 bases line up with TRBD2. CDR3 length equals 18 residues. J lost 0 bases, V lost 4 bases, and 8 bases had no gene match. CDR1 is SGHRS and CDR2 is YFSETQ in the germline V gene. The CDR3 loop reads CASSRGLAGGPTSYEQYF. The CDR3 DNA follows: TGCGCCAGCAGCAGGGGACTAGCGGGAGGCCCCACCTCCTACGAGCAGTACTTC.

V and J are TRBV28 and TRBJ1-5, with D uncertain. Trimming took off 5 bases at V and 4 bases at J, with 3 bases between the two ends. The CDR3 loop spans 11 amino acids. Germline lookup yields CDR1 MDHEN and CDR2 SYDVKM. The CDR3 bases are TGTGCCAGCAGTACTAATCAGCCCCAGCATTTT. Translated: CASSTNQPQHF.

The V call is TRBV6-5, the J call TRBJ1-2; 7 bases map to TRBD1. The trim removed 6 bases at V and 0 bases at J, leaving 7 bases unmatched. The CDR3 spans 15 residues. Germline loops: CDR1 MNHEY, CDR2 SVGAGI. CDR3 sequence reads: CASRGSDRANYGYTF. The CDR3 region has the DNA TGTGCCAGCAGGGGATCCGACAGGGCTAACTATGGCTACACCTTC.

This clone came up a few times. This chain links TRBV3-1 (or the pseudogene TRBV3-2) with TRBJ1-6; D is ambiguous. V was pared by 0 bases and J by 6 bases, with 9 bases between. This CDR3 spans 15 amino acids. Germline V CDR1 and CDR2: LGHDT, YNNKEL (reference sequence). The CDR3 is CASSQDPGINSPLHF. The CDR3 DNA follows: TGTGCCAGCAGCCAAGATCCGGGAATTAATTCACCCCTCCACTTT.

CDR3 sequence reads: CSASGTNTQYF. CDR3 sequence (DNA): TGCAGTGCTAGCGGGACAAATACGCAGTATTTT. The rearrangement joins TRBV20-1 to TRBJ2-3, with D tentatively TRBD1 (6 bases). CDR1 is DFQATT, CDR2 SNEGSKA, per germline (reference sequence). The CDR3 has 11 residues. V was trimmed by 3 bases and J by 7 bases, leaving 8 bases between them.

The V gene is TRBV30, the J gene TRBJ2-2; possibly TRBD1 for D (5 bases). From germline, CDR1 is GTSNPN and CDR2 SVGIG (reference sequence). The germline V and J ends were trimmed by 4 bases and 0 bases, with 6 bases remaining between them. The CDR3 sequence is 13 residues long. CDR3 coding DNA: TGTGCCTGGACAGGGTCGAACACCGGGGAGCTGTTTTTT. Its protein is CAWTGSNTGELFF.

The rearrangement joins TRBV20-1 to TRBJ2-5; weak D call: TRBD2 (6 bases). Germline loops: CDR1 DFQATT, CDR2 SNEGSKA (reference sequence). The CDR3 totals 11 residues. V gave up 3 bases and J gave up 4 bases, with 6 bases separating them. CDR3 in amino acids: CSASGGETQYF. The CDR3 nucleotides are TGCAGTGCTAGCGGGGGAGAGACCCAGTACTTC.

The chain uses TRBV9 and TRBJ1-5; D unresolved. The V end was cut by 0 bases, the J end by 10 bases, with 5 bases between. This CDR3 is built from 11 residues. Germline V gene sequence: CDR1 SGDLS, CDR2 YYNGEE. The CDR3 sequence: CASSVAGPQHF. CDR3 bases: TGTGCCAGCAGCGTAGCAGGTCCCCAGCATTTT.

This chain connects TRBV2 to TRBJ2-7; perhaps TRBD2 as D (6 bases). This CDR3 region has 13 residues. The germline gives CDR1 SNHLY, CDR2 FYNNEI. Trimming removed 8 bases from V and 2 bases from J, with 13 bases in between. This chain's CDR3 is CASRGEVTYEQYF. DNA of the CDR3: TGTGCCAGCCGCGGGGAGGTGACCTACGAGCAGTACTTC.

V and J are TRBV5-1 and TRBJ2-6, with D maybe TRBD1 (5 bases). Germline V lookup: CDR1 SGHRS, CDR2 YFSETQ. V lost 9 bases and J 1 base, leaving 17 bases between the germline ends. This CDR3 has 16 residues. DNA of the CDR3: TGCGCCACGATGATGGGGCCCGTGTCTGGGGCCAACGTCCTGACTTTC. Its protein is CATMMGPVSGANVLTF.

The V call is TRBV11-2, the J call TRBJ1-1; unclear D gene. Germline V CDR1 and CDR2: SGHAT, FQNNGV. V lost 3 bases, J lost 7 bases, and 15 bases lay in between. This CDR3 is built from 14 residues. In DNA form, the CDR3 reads TGTGCCAGCAGCTTGGAGTTGGAGCTGGATGAAGCTTTCTTT. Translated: CASSLELELDEAFF.

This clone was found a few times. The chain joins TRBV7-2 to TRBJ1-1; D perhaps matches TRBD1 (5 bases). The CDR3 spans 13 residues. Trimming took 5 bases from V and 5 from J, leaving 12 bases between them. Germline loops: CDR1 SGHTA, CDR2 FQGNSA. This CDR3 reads CASSQGSTTEAFF. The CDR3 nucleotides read TGTGCCAGCAGCCAGGGCTCAACGACTGAAGCTTTCTTT.

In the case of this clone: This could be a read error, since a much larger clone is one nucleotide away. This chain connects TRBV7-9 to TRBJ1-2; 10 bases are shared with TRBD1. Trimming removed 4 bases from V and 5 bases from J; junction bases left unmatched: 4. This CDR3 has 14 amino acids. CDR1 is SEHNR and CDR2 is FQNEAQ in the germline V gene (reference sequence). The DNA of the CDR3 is TGTGCCAGCAGCTCCCGGGACAGGGGTTATGGCTACACCTTC. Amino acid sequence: CASSSRDRGYGYTF.

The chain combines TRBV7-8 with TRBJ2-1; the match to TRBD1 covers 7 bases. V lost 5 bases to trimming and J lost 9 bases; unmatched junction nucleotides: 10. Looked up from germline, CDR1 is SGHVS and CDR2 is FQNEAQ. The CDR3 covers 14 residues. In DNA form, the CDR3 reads TGTGCCAGCAGCCATCGACAGGGATCCGCTGAGCAGTTCTTC. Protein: CASSHRQGSAEQFF.

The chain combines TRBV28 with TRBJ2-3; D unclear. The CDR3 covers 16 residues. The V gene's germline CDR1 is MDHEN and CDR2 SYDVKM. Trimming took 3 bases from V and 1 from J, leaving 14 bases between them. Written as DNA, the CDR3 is TGTGCCAGCAGTTTGGCCCCCCAAAGCGGCACAGATACGCAGTATTTT. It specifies CASSLAPQSGTDTQYF.

The CDR3, as DNA: TGTGCCAGCCGGGACTACTATAACAATGAGCAGTTCTTC. Amino acids: CASRDYYNNEQFF. The V and J genes are TRBV27 and TRBJ2-1; 7 bases align to TRBD2. V trimming: 8 bases; J trimming: 5 bases; junction bases outside the gene matches: 6. The CDR3 length is 13 residues. CDR1 and CDR2 from the germline V gene are MNHEY and SMNVEV (reference sequence).

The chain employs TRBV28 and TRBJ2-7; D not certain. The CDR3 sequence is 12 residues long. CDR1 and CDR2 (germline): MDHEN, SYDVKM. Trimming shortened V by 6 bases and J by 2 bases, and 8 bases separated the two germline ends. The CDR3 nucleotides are TGTGCCAGCAGGACGGAGACCTACGAGCAGTACTTC. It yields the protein CASRTETYEQYF.